The rows below give T cell receptor beta chains drawn from one sample of a study of T cell changes during pregnancy in multiple sclerosis. Method: immunoSEQ multiplex PCR; TCRdb's copy keeps in-frame clones and lacks some. The sample lists tens of thousands of clones; around 90% were seen once. The sample in question was CD4+ T cells from peripheral blood mononuclear cells, obtained in the second trimester of pregnancy. The receptors were sampled from a female donor with multiple sclerosis, enrolled in a pregnancy study. CDR3s include the opening cysteine and the closing phenylalanine or tryptophan. A D gene is named only where the DNA matches it firmly. Expanded clones are given a class, and other clones once, few, many or no size at all.

CDR3nt	CDR3aa	abundance	v_gene	j_gene	d_gene
TGTGCCAGCAGTTTCGGGACAGGCGTCACTGAAGCTTTCTTT	CASSFGTGVTEAFF	.	TRBV27	TRBJ1-1	TRBD1
TGTGCTAGCAGCTTAGCGGAATGGGCTAAGACAGGGAGCACCTATGGCTACACCTTC	CASSLAEWAKTGSTYGYTF	.	TRBV7-7	TRBJ1-2	TRBD1
TGTGCCAGCAGTTTGACGGGACAGGGCGGTCAGCCCCAGCATTTT	CASSLTGQGGQPQHF	.	TRBV6-5	TRBJ1-5	TRBD1
TGTGCCATCAGTGAGTCCAGGGGCTATGGCTACACCTTC	CAISESRGYGYTF	.	TRBV10-3	TRBJ1-2	.
TGTGCCAGCAGCTACCAGGGGCCAGATACGCAGTATTTT	CASSYQGPDTQYF	.	TRBV7-9	TRBJ2-3	.
TGTGCCAGCTCACCCTTGGCCCGGAACACTGAAGCTTTCTTT	CASSPLARNTEAFF	.	TRBV18	TRBJ1-1	.
TGTGCCAGCAGTTTAGGGGGGGTGGGAGACACTGAAGCTTTCTTT	CASSLGGVGDTEAFF	.	TRBV28	TRBJ1-1	.
TGCGCCAGCAGCCCCCCCGGACAGGGACTTAGCCAGGACTTC	CASSPPGQGLSQDF	.	TRBV4-1	TRBJ2-4	TRBD1
TGTGCCAGCAGACAGGGTGGGAATCAGCCCCAGCATTTT	CASRQGGNQPQHF	.	TRBV6-5	TRBJ1-5	.
TGTGCCAGCAGTCCGGAACTCCCAAGGGGCGCTTTCTTT	CASSPELPRGAFF	.	TRBV28	TRBJ1-1	.
TGTGCCAGCAGCTTAGGGTTGGACTCCGCCAGCACCGGGGAGCTGTTTTTT	CASSLGLDSASTGELFF	.	TRBV7-3	TRBJ2-2	.
TGTGCCATCAGTCGGGGGGCGGGGGTTTTGGCTGAAGCTTTCTTT	CAISRGAGVLAEAFF	.	TRBV10-3	TRBJ1-1	.
TGTGCCAGCAGTGTCGGGGGAGAGGATGGCTACACCTTC	CASSVGGEDGYTF	.	TRBV6-1	TRBJ1-2	.
TGTGCCAGTAGCTTTACGGGGGCCTACGAGCAGTACTTC	CASSFTGAYEQYF	.	TRBV19	TRBJ2-7	.
TGTGCCAGCAGTCGGCGGGAGGCCGGGGCCTACGAGCAGTACTTC	CASSRREAGAYEQYF	.	TRBV7-2	TRBJ2-7	TRBD2
TGTGCCAGCAGCCTAGGACATTTTCCGGGACAGGGGGCGCGTGGGACTGAAGCTTTCTTT	CASSLGHFPGQGARGTEAFF	.	TRBV4-2	TRBJ1-1	TRBD1
TGTGCCAGCTGCCTAGAGATCTACTCTGGAAACACCATATATTTT	CASCLEIYSGNTIYF	.	TRBV28	TRBJ1-3	.
TGTGCCAGCAGCGTAGCGGAGAGGTATGGCTACACCTTC	CASSVAERYGYTF	.	TRBV9	TRBJ1-2	.
TGTGCCAGCAGCTTACAGGATGGCGGGGAGCTGTTTTTT	CASSLQDGGELFF	.	TRBV7-3	TRBJ2-2	.
TGTGCCAGCAGCTCTAACCAGGGACAGGGGAGCGGCTACACCTTC	CASSSNQGQGSGYTF	.	TRBV7-9	TRBJ1-2	TRBD1
TGTGCCAGCAGACTCGAATCGCTGCCCCAGCATTTT	CASRLESLPQHF	.	TRBV28	TRBJ1-5	.
TGTGCCAGCAGGTCGACAGGATGGAACACTGAAGCTTTCTTT	CASRSTGWNTEAFF	once	TRBV6-1	TRBJ1-1	.
TGTGCCAGCAGCCCTTCCCTAAACTTCGGATTAGCGGGGGCCAACGTCCTGACTTTC	CASSPSLNFGLAGANVLTF	.	TRBV5-4	TRBJ2-6	.
TGTGCCAGTAGCGGGACAGTTGCAGATACGCAGTATTTT	CASSGTVADTQYF	.	TRBV19	TRBJ2-3	TRBD1
TGTGCCAGCAGCCGACAGGGGCACTCACCCCTCCACTTT	CASSRQGHSPLHF	.	TRBV7-6	TRBJ1-6	TRBD1
TGTGCCAGCAGTTTTCTGACCTCGAGGGACTATAATTCACCCCTCCACTTT	CASSFLTSRDYNSPLHF	.	TRBV27	TRBJ1-6	.
TGTGCCAGTAGTAGCGGGTACGAGCAGTACTTC	CASSSGYEQYF	.	TRBV19	TRBJ2-7	.